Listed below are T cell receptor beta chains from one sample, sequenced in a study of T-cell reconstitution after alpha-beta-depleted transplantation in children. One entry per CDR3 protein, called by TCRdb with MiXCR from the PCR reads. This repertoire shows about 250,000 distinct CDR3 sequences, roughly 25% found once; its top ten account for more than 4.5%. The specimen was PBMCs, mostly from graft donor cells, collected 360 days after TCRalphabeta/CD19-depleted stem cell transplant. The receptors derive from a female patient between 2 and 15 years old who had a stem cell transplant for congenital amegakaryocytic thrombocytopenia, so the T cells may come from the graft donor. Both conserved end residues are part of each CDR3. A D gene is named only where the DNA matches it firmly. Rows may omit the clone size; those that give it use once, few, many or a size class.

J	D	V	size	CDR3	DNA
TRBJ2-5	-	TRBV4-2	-	CASRERQMNLETQYF	TGTGCCAGCAGGGAGAGACAGATGAACCTAGAGACCCAGTACTTC
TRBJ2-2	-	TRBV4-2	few	CASSRLLTAGELFF	TGTGCCAGCAGCCGACTCCTAACCGCCGGGGAGCTGTTTTTT
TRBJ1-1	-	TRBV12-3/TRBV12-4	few	CASSRHRSEAFF	TGTGCCAGCAGCCGACACCGATCTGAAGCTTTCTTT
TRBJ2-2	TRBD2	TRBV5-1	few	CASSSSGGTGELFF	TGCGCCAGCAGTTCTAGCGGGGGAACCGGGGAGCTGTTTTTT
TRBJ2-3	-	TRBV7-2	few	CASSLDRLALRDTQYF	TGTGCCAGCAGCTTAGATAGGTTGGCCTTAAGAGATACGCAGTATTTT
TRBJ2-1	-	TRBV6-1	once	CASSTPRRWLINEQFF	TGTGCCAGCAGTACCCCTCGTCGGTGGCTAATTAATGAGCAGTTCTTC
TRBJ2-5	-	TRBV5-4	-	CASSRWGDLSQETQYF	TGTGCCAGCAGCCGCTGGGGGGACCTATCGCAAGAGACCCAGTACTTC
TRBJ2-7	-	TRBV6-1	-	CAGALFRDYEQYF	TGTGCCGGCGCCCTTTTTAGGGATTACGAGCAGTACTTC
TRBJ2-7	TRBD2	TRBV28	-	CASSTIPGTRSTEQYF	TGTGCCAGTAGTACCATACCCGGGACTAGGTCTACCGAGCAGTACTTC
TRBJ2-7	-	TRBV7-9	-	CASSLTRGDYEQYF	TGTGCCAGCAGCTTAACCAGGGGCGATTACGAGCAGTACTTC
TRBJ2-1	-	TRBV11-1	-	CASSLSGLDEQFF	TGTGCCAGCAGCTTAAGTGGACTTGATGAGCAGTTCTTC
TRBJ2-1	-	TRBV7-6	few	CASSLGQKASEQFF	TGTGCCAGCAGCTTAGGGCAGAAGGCGAGTGAGCAGTTCTTC
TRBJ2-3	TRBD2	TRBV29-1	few	CSVWTSGRADTQYF	TGCAGCGTGTGGACTAGCGGGAGGGCAGATACGCAGTATTTT
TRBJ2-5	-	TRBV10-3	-	CAISPTGFSETQYF	TGTGCCATCAGTCCGACGGGGTTTAGCGAGACCCAGTACTTC
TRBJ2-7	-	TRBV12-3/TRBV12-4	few	CASSPGRYYEQYF	TGTGCCAGCAGCCCCGGACGGTATTACGAGCAGTACTTC
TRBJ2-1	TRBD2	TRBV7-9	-	CASSTQTSGDEQFF	TGTGCCAGCAGCACACAGACTAGCGGGGATGAGCAGTTCTTC
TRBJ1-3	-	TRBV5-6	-	CASSLAEAGNTIYF	TGTGCCAGCAGCTTGGCGGAAGCTGGAAACACCATATATTTT
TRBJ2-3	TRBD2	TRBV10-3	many	CAISTGGGSGRTDTQYF	TGTGCCATCAGTACCGGAGGCGGTAGCGGGAGAACAGATACGCAGTATTTT
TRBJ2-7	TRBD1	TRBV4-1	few	CASSQFDRGRTRAYEQYF	TGCGCCAGCAGCCAATTTGACAGGGGGCGGACCCGGGCCTACGAGCAGTACTTC
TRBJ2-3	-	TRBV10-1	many	CASSASQAGSTDTQYF	TGCGCCAGCAGTGCCTCCCAGGCGGGATCCACAGATACGCAGTATTTT
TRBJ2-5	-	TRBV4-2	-	CASSADDRTEETQYF	TGTGCCAGCAGCGCCGATGACAGGACCGAAGAGACCCAGTACTTC
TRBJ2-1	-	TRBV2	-	CASSEGWDNEQFF	TGTGCCAGCAGTGAAGGGTGGGACAATGAGCAGTTCTTC
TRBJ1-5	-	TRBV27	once	CASRKGQSVSNQPQHF	TGTGCCAGCAGAAAAGGACAGAGCGTTAGCAATCAGCCCCAGCATTTT
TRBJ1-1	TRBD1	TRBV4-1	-	CASSQEGQGVLTEAFF	TGCGCCAGCAGCCAAGAGGGGCAGGGGGTGCTAACTGAAGCTTTCTTT
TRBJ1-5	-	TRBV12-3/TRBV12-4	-	CASTPGPGGAAQHF	TGTGCCAGCACCCCTGGTCCGGGGGGCGCCGCCCAGCATTTT
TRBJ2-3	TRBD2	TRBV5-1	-	CASKPGLARTDTQYF	TGCGCCAGCAAGCCGGGACTAGCGCGAACAGATACGCAGTATTTT
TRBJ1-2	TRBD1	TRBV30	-	CAWSGDRYYYGYTF	TGTGCCTGGAGTGGGGACAGATATTACTATGGCTACACCTTC
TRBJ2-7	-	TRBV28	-	CASSLNPGNLYEQYF	TGTGCCAGCAGTTTAAATCCAGGGAACCTCTACGAGCAGTACTTC
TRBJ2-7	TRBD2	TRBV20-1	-	CSATAGAAYEQYF	TGCAGTGCTACAGCGGGGGCCGCCTACGAGCAGTACTTC
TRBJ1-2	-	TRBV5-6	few	CASSFIGQNYGYTF	TGTGCCAGCAGCTTTATAGGGCAAAACTATGGCTACACCTTC
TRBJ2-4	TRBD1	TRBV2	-	CASKGRGLNIQYF	TGTGCCAGCAAGGGTAGGGGGCTAAACATTCAGTACTTC
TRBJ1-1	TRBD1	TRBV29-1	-	CSVAGQVNTEAFF	TGCAGCGTAGCCGGACAGGTGAACACTGAAGCTTTCTTT
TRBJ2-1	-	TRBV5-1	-	CASNERTLFRPSSYNEQFF	TGCGCCAGCAACGAGAGGACCCTATTCCGACCAAGCTCCTACAATGAGCAGTTCTTC
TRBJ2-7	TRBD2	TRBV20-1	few	CSAQLAGEGEQYF	TGCAGTGCTCAACTAGCGGGAGAGGGTGAGCAGTACTTC
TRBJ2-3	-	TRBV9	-	CASSSKSTDTQYF	TGTGCCAGCAGCTCGAAGTCCACAGATACGCAGTATTTT